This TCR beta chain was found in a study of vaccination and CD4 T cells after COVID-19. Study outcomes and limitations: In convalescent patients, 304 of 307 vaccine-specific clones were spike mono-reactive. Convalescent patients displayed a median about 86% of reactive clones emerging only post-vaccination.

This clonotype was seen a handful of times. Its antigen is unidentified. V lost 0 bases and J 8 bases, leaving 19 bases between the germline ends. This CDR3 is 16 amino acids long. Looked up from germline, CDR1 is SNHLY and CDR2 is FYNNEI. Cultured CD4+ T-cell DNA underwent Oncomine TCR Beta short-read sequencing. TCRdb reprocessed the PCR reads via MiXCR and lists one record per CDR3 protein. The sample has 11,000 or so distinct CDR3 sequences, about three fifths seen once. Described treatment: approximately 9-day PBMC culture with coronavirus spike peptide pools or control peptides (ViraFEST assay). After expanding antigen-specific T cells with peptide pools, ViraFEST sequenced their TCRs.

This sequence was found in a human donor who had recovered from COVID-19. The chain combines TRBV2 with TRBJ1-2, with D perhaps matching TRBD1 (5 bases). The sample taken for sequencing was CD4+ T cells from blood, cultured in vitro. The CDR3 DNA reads TGTGCCAGCAGTGAAGCGCTTCGGGAGGGGCCAATGGGCTACACCTTC. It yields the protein CASSEALREGPMGYTF.